The rows below give T cell receptor beta chains drawn from one sample of a study of blood T cells in healthy people across ages. MiXCR, applied by TCRdb to the 5' RACE reads, yields one record per CDR3 protein. The sample yields approximately 810,000 distinct CDR3 sequences, around 28% seen once. Input material: blood. The receptors here all came from a woman older than 75 in good health. The CDR3 runs from the conserved cysteine through the conserved F or W. D genes are given only for firm matches. Not every row has a clone size; where given, it reads once, few, many or a size class.

v_call: TRBV11-2; d_call: NA; j_call: TRBJ1-2; clone_size: many; cdr3_aa: CASSLDRGDYGYTF; cdr3_nt: TGTGCCAGCAGCTTAGATAGGGGGGACTATGGCTACACCTTC
v_call: TRBV4-3; d_call: NA; j_call: TRBJ1-2; clone_size: NA; cdr3_aa: CASSQDAGADPYGYTF; cdr3_nt: TGCGCCAGCAGCCAAGATGCCGGGGCCGACCCCTATGGCTACACCTTC
v_call: TRBV20-1; d_call: NA; j_call: TRBJ2-3; clone_size: many; cdr3_aa: CSASPDLTWGSTDTQYF; cdr3_nt: TGCAGTGCTAGCCCAGATTTGACCTGGGGTAGCACAGATACGCAGTATTTT
v_call: TRBV12-3/TRBV12-4; d_call: NA; j_call: TRBJ1-1; clone_size: NA; cdr3_aa: CASSSVGFNTEAFF; cdr3_nt: TGTGCCAGCAGTTCGGTCGGGTTTAACACTGAAGCTTTCTTT
v_call: TRBV6-2/TRBV6-3; d_call: NA; j_call: TRBJ1-6; clone_size: many; cdr3_aa: CASSYSPSRNSPLHF; cdr3_nt: TGTGCCAGCAGTTACTCGCCCAGCCGAAATTCACCCCTCCACTTT
v_call: TRBV2; d_call: TRBD1; j_call: TRBJ2-3; clone_size: few; cdr3_aa: CASRGQGVLTDTQYF; cdr3_nt: TGTGCCAGCAGGGGACAGGGAGTTTTGACAGATACGCAGTATTTT
v_call: TRBV12-3/TRBV12-4; d_call: NA; j_call: TRBJ1-2; clone_size: NA; cdr3_aa: CASSSYSQAHGGYTF; cdr3_nt: TGTGCCAGCAGCAGCTACAGTCAAGCCCATGGGGGCTACACCTTC
v_call: TRBV5-5; d_call: NA; j_call: TRBJ2-7; clone_size: NA; cdr3_aa: CAGSLADLLYEQYF; cdr3_nt: TGTGCCGGCAGCCTAGCTGATCTACTTTACGAGCAGTACTTC
v_call: TRBV11-1; d_call: TRBD1; j_call: TRBJ2-1; clone_size: few; cdr3_aa: CASSPDRGKHNEQFF; cdr3_nt: TGTGCCAGCAGCCCCGACAGGGGAAAGCACAATGAGCAGTTCTTC
v_call: TRBV20-1; d_call: NA; j_call: TRBJ1-4; clone_size: many; cdr3_aa: CSARKPPGSTNEKLFF; cdr3_nt: TGCAGTGCCCGGAAACCTCCAGGGAGCACTAATGAAAAACTGTTTTTT
v_call: TRBV2; d_call: NA; j_call: TRBJ1-2; clone_size: many; cdr3_aa: CASKRDGYTF; cdr3_nt: TGTGCCAGCAAAAGGGATGGCTACACCTTC
v_call: TRBV7-9; d_call: TRBD1; j_call: TRBJ1-6; clone_size: NA; cdr3_aa: CASSMTGVGSPLHF; cdr3_nt: TGTGCCAGCAGCATGACAGGGGTTGGTTCACCCCTCCACTTT
v_call: TRBV15; d_call: NA; j_call: TRBJ2-7; clone_size: NA; cdr3_aa: CATSREGVSYEQYF; cdr3_nt: TGTGCCACCAGCAGGGAAGGGGTGAGCTACGAGCAGTACTTC
v_call: TRBV5-1; d_call: NA; j_call: TRBJ2-1; clone_size: few; cdr3_aa: CASSLAGVINEQFF; cdr3_nt: TGCGCCAGCAGCTTGGCGGGTGTGATAAATGAGCAGTTCTTC
v_call: TRBV5-6; d_call: NA; j_call: TRBJ1-1; clone_size: NA; cdr3_aa: CASSFQGWAEAFF; cdr3_nt: TGTGCCAGCAGCTTCCAGGGTTGGGCTGAAGCTTTCTTT
v_call: TRBV2; d_call: NA; j_call: TRBJ2-5; clone_size: NA; cdr3_aa: CASSKRVTGGYNEQYF; cdr3_nt: TGTGCCAGCAGTAAAAGGGTAACGGGGGGCTACAATGAGCAGTACTTC
v_call: TRBV7-2; d_call: TRBD2; j_call: TRBJ2-2; clone_size: few; cdr3_aa: CASSFRDLLAGGPGELFF; cdr3_nt: TGTGCCAGCAGCTTTAGAGACCTGCTAGCGGGGGGGCCCGGGGAGCTGTTTTTT
v_call: TRBV6-1; d_call: NA; j_call: TRBJ2-7; clone_size: many; cdr3_aa: CASRQDFYEQYF; cdr3_nt: TGTGCCAGCAGACAGGATTTCTACGAGCAGTACTTC
v_call: TRBV12-3/TRBV12-4; d_call: TRBD2; j_call: TRBJ2-5; clone_size: many; cdr3_aa: CASMKPSGGAQYF; cdr3_nt: TGTGCCAGCATGAAGCCCAGCGGGGGGGCACAGTACTTC
v_call: TRBV27; d_call: NA; j_call: TRBJ2-1; clone_size: few; cdr3_aa: CASSLQSSGTSQFF; cdr3_nt: TGTGCCAGCAGTTTACAGAGCTCCGGGACATCGCAGTTCTTC
v_call: TRBV6-6; d_call: NA; j_call: TRBJ2-5; clone_size: few; cdr3_aa: CASRSGVQETQYF; cdr3_nt: TGTGCCAGCAGAAGCGGAGTCCAAGAGACCCAGTACTTC
v_call: TRBV27; d_call: NA; j_call: TRBJ1-5; clone_size: NA; cdr3_aa: CASSVGPSFGPQHF; cdr3_nt: TGTGCCAGCAGTGTCGGACCGAGCTTTGGGCCCCAGCATTTT
v_call: TRBV29-1; d_call: TRBD1; j_call: TRBJ1-2; clone_size: NA; cdr3_aa: CSVEAGGGYTF; cdr3_nt: TGCAGCGTTGAGGCAGGGGGTGGCTACACCTTC
v_call: TRBV5-1; d_call: TRBD1; j_call: TRBJ2-5; clone_size: many; cdr3_aa: CASSLAGTGKGETQYF; cdr3_nt: TGCGCCAGCAGCTTGGCCGGGACAGGGAAGGGGGAGACCCAGTACTTC
v_call: TRBV6-5; d_call: NA; j_call: TRBJ1-1; clone_size: NA; cdr3_aa: CASSSGGPRRLGSAFF; cdr3_nt: TGTGCCAGCAGTTCGGGGGGGCCGCGGAGGCTAGGATCGGCTTTCTTT
v_call: TRBV27; d_call: NA; j_call: TRBJ2-7; clone_size: NA; cdr3_aa: CASRVNGINRAYEQYF; cdr3_nt: TGTGCCAGCAGAGTAAACGGTATTAACAGAGCCTACGAGCAGTACTTC
v_call: TRBV12-3/TRBV12-4; d_call: NA; j_call: TRBJ2-3; clone_size: NA; cdr3_aa: CASSLRGYADAQYF; cdr3_nt: TGTGCCAGCAGTTTGCGAGGGTACGCAGATGCGCAGTATTTT
v_call: TRBV12-3/TRBV12-4; d_call: NA; j_call: TRBJ2-3; clone_size: once; cdr3_aa: CASSLRAISTDAEYF; cdr3_nt: TGTGCCAGCAGTTTAAGGGCAATTAGCACAGATGCGGAGTATTTT
v_call: TRBV5-1; d_call: NA; j_call: TRBJ2-5; clone_size: many; cdr3_aa: CASSLGGHQETQYF; cdr3_nt: TGCGCCAGCAGCTTGGGCGGCCACCAAGAGACCCAGTACTTC
v_call: TRBV19; d_call: NA; j_call: TRBJ2-7; clone_size: few; cdr3_aa: CASSISIAGPYEQYF; cdr3_nt: TGTGCCAGTAGTATCAGTATCGCGGGACCCTACGAGCAGTACTTC
v_call: TRBV7-9; d_call: TRBD1; j_call: TRBJ1-1; clone_size: NA; cdr3_aa: CASSFGTGTNTEAFF; cdr3_nt: TGTGCCAGCAGCTTTGGGACAGGGACGAACACTGAAGCTTTCTTT
v_call: TRBV15; d_call: NA; j_call: TRBJ2-3; clone_size: NA; cdr3_aa: CATSSRSGRVFADTQYF; cdr3_nt: TGTGCCACCAGCAGTCGCTCAGGGCGGGTTTTTGCAGATACGCAGTATTTT
v_call: TRBV27; d_call: NA; j_call: TRBJ1-1; clone_size: NA; cdr3_aa: CASSPQSGVADVTEAFF; cdr3_nt: TGTGCCAGCAGTCCCCAGTCCGGGGTAGCGGACGTCACTGAAGCTTTCTTT
v_call: TRBV6-1; d_call: NA; j_call: TRBJ2-7; clone_size: NA; cdr3_aa: CANSEDSGTRSYEQYF; cdr3_nt: TGTGCCAACAGTGAAGATTCTGGAACCCGCTCCTACGAGCAGTACTTC
v_call: TRBV18; d_call: TRBD1; j_call: TRBJ1-4; clone_size: NA; cdr3_aa: CASSTRTGGNEELFF; cdr3_nt: TGTGCCAGCTCAACCAGGACAGGGGGAAATGAAGAACTGTTTTTT
v_call: TRBV12-3/TRBV12-4; d_call: NA; j_call: TRBJ1-1; clone_size: many; cdr3_aa: CASRLNTEAFF; cdr3_nt: TGTGCCAGCCGGTTGAACACTGAAGCTTTCTTT
v_call: TRBV6-6; d_call: NA; j_call: TRBJ1-6; clone_size: NA; cdr3_aa: CATHRNRSNSPLHF; cdr3_nt: TGTGCCACCCATCGGAACAGGTCTAATTCACCCCTCCACTTT
v_call: TRBV6-2/TRBV6-3; d_call: TRBD1; j_call: TRBJ2-3; clone_size: NA; cdr3_aa: CASTLLGQGATDTRYF; cdr3_nt: TGTGCCAGCACCCTACTAGGACAGGGGGCGACAGATACGCGGTATTTT
v_call: TRBV7-2; d_call: TRBD2; j_call: TRBJ2-1; clone_size: few; cdr3_aa: CASSASIAGGSQFF; cdr3_nt: TGTGCCAGCAGCGCGAGCATAGCGGGGGGGTCCCAGTTCTTC
v_call: TRBV2; d_call: NA; j_call: TRBJ1-2; clone_size: few; cdr3_aa: CASSAQTYGYTF; cdr3_nt: TGTGCCAGCAGTGCGCAGACCTATGGCTACACCTTC
v_call: TRBV7-2; d_call: NA; j_call: TRBJ2-7; clone_size: many; cdr3_aa: CASSRTSGGSHEQYF; cdr3_nt: TGTGCCAGCAGCCGTACCAGTGGGGGGTCCCACGAGCAGTACTTC
v_call: TRBV7-3; d_call: NA; j_call: TRBJ2-4; clone_size: NA; cdr3_aa: CASSLGDKNIQYF; cdr3_nt: TGTGCCAGCAGCTTAGGCGACAAAAACATTCAGTACTTC
v_call: TRBV4-3; d_call: NA; j_call: TRBJ1-1; clone_size: NA; cdr3_aa: CASSQDHDSFEAFF; cdr3_nt: TGCGCCAGCAGCCAAGATCACGACAGTTTTGAAGCTTTCTTT
v_call: TRBV20-1; d_call: TRBD1; j_call: TRBJ2-7; clone_size: NA; cdr3_aa: CSTHQGAREQYF; cdr3_nt: TGCAGTACTCACCAGGGGGCGCGGGAGCAGTACTTC
v_call: TRBV14; d_call: NA; j_call: TRBJ1-1; clone_size: NA; cdr3_aa: CASSQVWQNTEAFF; cdr3_nt: TGTGCCAGCAGCCAAGTTTGGCAGAACACTGAAGCTTTCTTT
v_call: TRBV24-1; d_call: NA; j_call: TRBJ1-1; clone_size: few; cdr3_aa: CATSDFSGLEAFF; cdr3_nt: TGTGCCACCAGTGATTTCTCGGGGTTAGAAGCTTTCTTT
v_call: TRBV7-2; d_call: TRBD2; j_call: TRBJ2-1; clone_size: NA; cdr3_aa: CASSPPRSGGANEQFF; cdr3_nt: TGTGCCAGCAGCCCTCCCCGGAGCGGGGGGGCCAATGAGCAGTTCTTC
v_call: TRBV6-6; d_call: NA; j_call: TRBJ2-7; clone_size: NA; cdr3_aa: CASSYPGSSSYNEQYF; cdr3_nt: TGTGCCAGCAGTTACCCGGGTTCGAGCTCCTACAATGAGCAGTACTTC
v_call: TRBV20-1; d_call: NA; j_call: TRBJ2-7; clone_size: NA; cdr3_aa: CSPRFLGAYEQYF; cdr3_nt: TGCAGTCCCCGTTTTTTGGGTGCCTACGAGCAGTACTTC
v_call: TRBV3-1; d_call: NA; j_call: TRBJ1-2; clone_size: few; cdr3_aa: CASSQNQQGYTF; cdr3_nt: TGTGCCAGCAGCCAAAATCAGCAGGGCTACACCTTC
v_call: TRBV7-2; d_call: NA; j_call: TRBJ1-5; clone_size: many; cdr3_aa: CASSLGGTSGQPQHF; cdr3_nt: TGTGCCAGCAGCTTAGGAGGGACCTCGGGTCAGCCCCAGCATTTT
v_call: TRBV21-1; d_call: NA; j_call: TRBJ2-5; clone_size: many; cdr3_aa: CASSKGRGGKQETQYF; cdr3_nt: TGTGCCAGCAGCAAAGGGCGCGGGGGGAAACAAGAGACCCAGTACTTC
v_call: TRBV12-3/TRBV12-4; d_call: NA; j_call: TRBJ2-7; clone_size: few; cdr3_aa: CASSQSQGSYEQYF; cdr3_nt: TGTGCCAGCAGTCAGTCACAGGGCTCCTACGAGCAGTACTTC